The next 13 T cell receptor beta chains were all read from a single sample in a study of blood T cell repertoires in COVID-19 (dated by TCRdb to the early 2020s). Receptor amplification or capture employed the immunoSEQ multiplex PCR assay. The table comes from immuneACCESS by way of TCRdb, which keeps in-frame sequences with V and J called. Part of the clones is missing from these tables; in studies checked, under half for an unresolved V gene and the rest for unknown reasons. The sample table lists around 260,000 clones, around 86% of them with a count of one. The ten largest clones represent 5.2% of the sample. The source material was peripheral blood. Receptors originate from a woman aged 55-75 years with COVID-19, enrolled during active disease.

The rearrangement links TRBV10-3 to TRBJ1-2; TRBD1 is a possible D gene (6 bases). V gave up 10 bases and J gave up 4 bases, with 19 bases separating them. This CDR3 has 14 residues. From germline, CDR1 is ENHRY and CDR2 SYGVKD. The CDR3 region has the DNA TGTGCCACCTATACCGGGACACGTACCTATGGCTACACCTTC. Encoded protein: CATYTGTRTYGYTF.

The V gene is TRBV3-1 (or the pseudogene TRBV3-2), the J gene TRBJ1-4; weak D call: TRBD1 (6 bases). Trimming removed 0 bases at V and 11 bases at J, with 13 bases between. The germline CDR1 and CDR2 sequences are LGHDT and YNNKEL (reference sequence). CDR3 length: 14 amino acids. The CDR3, as DNA: TGTGCCAGCAGCCAAGATGTACCCAGGGGTAAACTGTTTTTT. Protein product: CASSQDVPRGKLFF.

The chain recombines TRBV18 with TRBJ2-2; maybe TRBD2 (7 bases). Trimming stripped 3 bases from V and 6 bases from J, with 14 bases between. Germline V CDR1 and CDR2: KGHSH, LQKENI. CDR3 length: 15 residues. This CDR3 is CASSPDAGAPGELFF. CDR3 DNA sequence: TGTGCCAGCTCACCGGACGCGGGGGCCCCCGGGGAGCTGTTTTTT.

The chain employs TRBV24-1 and TRBJ2-7; tentative D call: TRBD2 (6 bases). The ends were cut back, 5 bases at V and 2 bases at J, with 9 bases in the middle. The CDR3 covers 13 residues. Germline V gives CDR1 KGHDR, CDR2 SFDVKD. In DNA form, the CDR3 reads TGTGCCACCAGTGGCGGGGACCCCTACGAGCAGTACTTC. Protein sequence: CATSGGDPYEQYF.

The gene calls are TRBV5-1 and TRBJ1-1, with TRBD1 identical over 7 bases. Germline V CDR1 and CDR2: SGHRS, YFSETQ. This CDR3 is built from 16 residues. With 2 bases clipped from V and 0 bases from J, the junction kept 7 bases outside the gene matches. The CDR3 nucleotides read TGCGCCAGCAGCTTAGACAGGGAGCCCATGAACACTGAAGCTTTCTTT. Protein sequence: CASSLDREPMNTEAFF.

The chain recombines TRBV27 with TRBJ1-5; no reliable D call. Trimming stripped 5 bases from V and 5 bases from J, with 16 bases between. Germline loops: CDR1 MNHEY, CDR2 SMNVEV (reference sequence). The CDR3 sequence is 15 residues long. CDR3 region: CASSLQGTVDQPQHF. The CDR3, as DNA: TGTGCCAGCAGTCTGCAAGGCACAGTTGATCAGCCCCAGCATTTT.

The CDR3 spells CASSVTDRGESEQYF. In DNA form, the CDR3 reads TGTGCCAGCAGCGTCACGGACAGGGGGGAGTCCGAGCAGTACTTC. The V gene is TRBV7-6, the J gene TRBJ2-7; 10 bases are shared with TRBD1. J gave up 6 bases and V 5 bases, and 10 bases lay outside the gene matches. Germline V gene data show CDR1 as SGHVS and CDR2 as FNYEAQ. The CDR3 runs to 15 residues.

This chain joins TRBV4-2 and TRBJ2-5; 16 nucleotides line up with TRBD2. Germline assignment: CDR1 LGHNA and CDR2 YNFKEQ. There are 16 residues in the CDR3. V was pared by 4 bases and J by 6 bases, with 5 bases of the junction left unmatched. The CDR3 bases are TGTGCCAGCAGCCTAGGGACTAGCGGGAGGGACCAGACCCAGTACTTC. Amino acid sequence: CASSLGTSGRDQTQYF.

The chain couples TRBV19 to TRBJ1-5; D call uncertain. Germline V CDR1 and CDR2: LNHDA, SQIVND (reference sequence). CDR3 length: 15 residues. V shed 2 bases and J shed 2 bases, with 10 bases lying between them. The CDR3 nucleotides read TGTGCCAGTAGTATAATTGTTTCGGGCAATCAGCCCCAGCATTTT. Translated, it gives CASSIIVSGNQPQHF.

The rearrangement joins TRBV30 to TRBJ2-5; the D is unclear. The CDR3 is made up of 12 amino acids. Trimming stripped 1 base from V and 2 bases from J, with 5 bases between. Looked up from germline, CDR1 is GTSNPN and CDR2 is SVGIG (reference sequence). CDR3 bases: TGTGCCTGGAGTGGGAGTCAAGAGACCCAGTACTTC. It translates to CAWSGSQETQYF.

Written as DNA, the CDR3 is TGTGCCAGCAGCTTAAGTGGGACAGACTTGTATGGCTACACCTTC. Protein: CASSLSGTDLYGYTF. The genes are TRBV7-9 and TRBJ1-2; 7 bases fit TRBD1. The V gene's germline CDR1 is SEHNR and CDR2 FQNEAQ (reference sequence). This CDR3 comprises 15 residues. V shed 2 bases, J shed 5 bases, and the junction held 8 bases outside the gene matches.

Notes on this clone: Other DNA variants within this sample encode the same CDR3. The V and J genes are TRBV19 and TRBJ2-7; 9 bases agree with TRBD1. The junction had 4 bases not matched to a gene; V was cut back by 5 bases and J by 2 bases. This CDR3 spans 14 amino acids. Germline lookup yields CDR1 LNHDA and CDR2 SQIVND (reference sequence). For the CDR3, the DNA is TGTGCCAGTAGTTCGGGACAGGGACCCTACGAGCAGTACTTC. Protein sequence: CASSSGQGPYEQYF.

This clone was counted at least ten times. The chain carries TRBV12-3 or TRBV12-4 and TRBJ2-1; D gene ambiguous. This CDR3 spans 13 amino acids. Trimming removed 1 base from V and 10 bases from J, with 11 bases in between. Written as DNA, the CDR3 is TGTGCCAGCAGTTTAGAGGCTAGAATGGAGCAGTTCTTC. Amino acids: CASSLEARMEQFF.